This TCR beta chain is drawn from a study of T cells after yellow fever vaccination. The CDR3 is made up of 14 amino acids. Germline V CDR1 and CDR2: SNHLY, FYNNEI. Trimming took 5 bases from V and 5 from J; bases not matched to a gene: 4. By 5'RACE template switching, TCR cDNA was produced, with a universal primer site and UMIs added in the process. TCRdb independently ran MiXCR on the 5' RACE reads; one entry per CDR3 protein. The sample has about 300,000 distinct CDR3 sequences; approximately 8% are singletons. V and J are TRBV2 and TRBJ2-3, with TRBD1 matching over 10 bases. This sequence originates from a man between 18 and 29 years old who received the YFV17D yellow fever vaccine. Sequencing was performed on CD4+ T cells sorted from PBMCs, taken 5 days after the yellow fever booster vaccination. DNA for the CDR3: TGTGCCAGCAGTTGGACAGGGGGGGAAGATACGCAGTATTTT. Translation gives CASSWTGGEDTQYF.